Each of the 4 T cell receptor beta chains below was sequenced from the same sample in a study of blood T cell repertoires in COVID-19. Sequencing used immunoSEQ multiplex PCR; TCRdb keeps in-frame clones, though not all of them. The repertoire includes about 240,000 clones, more than 80% of them detected once, and around 7.5% sits in the top ten. The sequenced sample consisted of peripheral blood. All receptors derive from a woman older than 75 with COVID-19, enrolled during active disease.

The chain combines TRBV7-9 with TRBJ1-1; 12 bases map to TRBD1. The CDR3 loop spans 16 amino acids. Germline loops: CDR1 SEHNR, CDR2 FQNEAQ (reference sequence). Trimming at V came to 4 bases and at J to 11 bases, leaving 14 bases not matched to a gene. CDR3 sequence (DNA): TGTGCCAGCAGCTGGGCAGGGGGACAGGGGGCTTGGGGTGCTTTCTTT. Translating gives CASSWAGGQGAWGAFF.

The chain is built from TRBV9 and TRBJ2-3; 8 nucleotides match TRBD2. The CDR3 is 14 residues long. Germline CDR1 SGDLS, CDR2 YYNGEE. The ends lost 0 bases at V and 11 bases at J; junction bases unmatched: 8. In nucleotides, the CDR3 is TGTGCCAGCAGCGTAGAGGGACTAGGTGCTTGGCAGTATTTT. Its protein product is CASSVEGLGAWQYF.

This chain links TRBV27 with TRBJ2-7; 7 bases match TRBD2. Germline V gives CDR1 MNHEY, CDR2 SMNVEV (reference sequence). J lost 3 bases, V lost 0 bases, and 11 bases had no gene match. The CDR3 totals 17 residues. CDR3 in DNA: TGTGCCAGCAGTTTATCGCCCCCTCCGGGACTACACTACGAGCAGTACTTC. Translation gives CASSLSPPPGLHYEQYF.

The chain uses TRBV30 and TRBJ1-2, with no clear D. Germline CDR1 is GTSNPN and CDR2 is SVGIG (reference sequence). The CDR3 length is 15 residues. Trimming took 2 bases from V and 4 from J, leaving 17 bases between them. CDR3 DNA: TGTGCCTGGAGTAAATCAGGCCTCGGCATCTATGGCTACACCTTC. This sequence encodes CAWSKSGLGIYGYTF.